A selection of T cell receptor beta chains follows, all from one sample in a study of cytomegalovirus exposure and HLA in healthy donors. This table comes from immunoSEQ multiplex PCR, and its TCRdb copy is limited to in-frame clones, with some not included. Of about 170,000 clones listed, roughly 60% are singletons. The sample taken for sequencing was PBMCs. The receptor set was obtained from a man aged 35-49 years in good health and CMV-seronegative. CDR3s include the opening cysteine and the closing phenylalanine or tryptophan. Fields, in order: J gene, V gene, CDR3 protein.

j_gene: TRBJ2-4; v_gene: TRBV5-4; CDR3aa: CASTASGKNIQYF
j_gene: TRBJ1-4; v_gene: TRBV15; CDR3aa: CATSREAGPGEKLFF
j_gene: TRBJ1-1; v_gene: TRBV6-4; CDR3aa: CASSDRTGEAFF
j_gene: TRBJ2-7; v_gene: TRBV28; CDR3aa: CASSFGQGGRARQYF
j_gene: TRBJ1-2; v_gene: TRBV5-1; CDR3aa: CASSLDGRALYGYTF
j_gene: TRBJ2-5; v_gene: TRBV6-5; CDR3aa: CASSPTSETQYF
j_gene: TRBJ2-1; v_gene: TRBV29-1; CDR3aa: CSVIAAGLHNEQFF
j_gene: -; v_gene: TRBV7-2; CDR3aa: CASSLAGVTYEQYF
j_gene: TRBJ1-1; v_gene: TRBV7-9; CDR3aa: CASSLLTEAFF
j_gene: -; v_gene: TRBV5-1; CDR3aa: CASSLETGGNNEQYF
j_gene: TRBJ1-5; v_gene: TRBV6-5; CDR3aa: CASTDRRVNQPQHF
j_gene: TRBJ1-1; v_gene: TRBV25-1; CDR3aa: CASTLEDNWGGTEAFF
j_gene: TRBJ2-7; v_gene: TRBV6-5; CDR3aa: CASTRTGISYEQYF
j_gene: TRBJ2-7; v_gene: TRBV6-6; CDR3aa: CASSYEPGAYEQYF
j_gene: TRBJ1-1; v_gene: TRBV27; CDR3aa: CASSFRGREAFF
j_gene: TRBJ1-5; v_gene: TRBV19; CDR3aa: CASTRQGVLQPQHF
j_gene: TRBJ2-7; v_gene: TRBV7-9; CDR3aa: CSSSPLLAGVSYEQYF
j_gene: TRBJ1-5; v_gene: TRBV7-2; CDR3aa: CASSPTGGEGQPQHF
j_gene: TRBJ1-5; v_gene: TRBV7-9; CDR3aa: CASSLLADQPQHF
j_gene: TRBJ2-3; v_gene: TRBV19; CDR3aa: CASSLQAGALTDTQYF
j_gene: TRBJ2-3; v_gene: TRBV28; CDR3aa: CASSLGATDTQYF
j_gene: TRBJ2-3; v_gene: TRBV29-1; CDR3aa: CSVGPIRGADTQYF
j_gene: TRBJ2-1; v_gene: TRBV30; CDR3aa: CAWSTLPGGEQFF
j_gene: TRBJ2-3; v_gene: TRBV6-6; CDR3aa: CASLSTSDTQYF
j_gene: TRBJ2-7; v_gene: TRBV30; CDR3aa: CAWTARGEQYF
j_gene: TRBJ2-4; v_gene: TRBV5-8; CDR3aa: CASSLAGGWGKNIQYF
j_gene: TRBJ2-1; v_gene: TRBV7-9; CDR3aa: CASSLGTGGVEQFF
j_gene: TRBJ2-1; v_gene: TRBV9; CDR3aa: CASSVTTSGISYNEQFF
j_gene: TRBJ2-7; v_gene: TRBV5-4; CDR3aa: CASSLGRPDSSYEQYF
j_gene: TRBJ2-5; v_gene: TRBV5-1; CDR3aa: CASSPRLAGGPEETQYF
j_gene: TRBJ2-1; v_gene: TRBV19; CDR3aa: CASKARGRGVYNEQFF
j_gene: TRBJ1-1; v_gene: TRBV5-1; CDR3aa: CASSPSPDRGRRTEAFF
j_gene: TRBJ1-1; v_gene: TRBV19; CDR3aa: CASSARDSEYF
j_gene: TRBJ1-5; v_gene: TRBV12-2; CDR3aa: CASRLAGGAAYSNQPQHF
j_gene: TRBJ2-7; v_gene: TRBV5-1; CDR3aa: CASSLNSYSYEQYF
j_gene: TRBJ2-7; v_gene: TRBV25-1; CDR3aa: CASSESNFPEQYF
j_gene: TRBJ2-5; v_gene: TRBV21-1; CDR3aa: CASSPRGLAGGPEETQYF
j_gene: TRBJ1-1; v_gene: TRBV28; CDR3aa: CASSFARATEAFF
j_gene: TRBJ1-1; v_gene: TRBV29-1; CDR3aa: CSVVRNTEAFF
j_gene: TRBJ2-7; v_gene: TRBV5-4; CDR3aa: CASSLGAELYEQYF
j_gene: TRBJ2-3; v_gene: TRBV6-1; CDR3aa: CASTGLAGSTDTQYF
j_gene: -; v_gene: TRBV5-1; CDR3aa: CASSLFQGASEQYF
j_gene: TRBJ1-5; v_gene: TRBV7-9; CDR3aa: CASSLSGGGNQPQHF
j_gene: TRBJ2-7; v_gene: TRBV19; CDR3aa: CASSPRTDSYEQYF
j_gene: TRBJ2-1; v_gene: TRBV11-3; CDR3aa: CASSLSGAPDGEQFF